Listed here are 12 T cell receptor beta chains from one sample, sequenced in a study of CXCR3-negative and CXCR3-positive naive CD8 T cells. The libraries of TRB cDNA were prepared using 5' RACE with UMI labels. With the 5' RACE reads reprocessed, TCRdb shows one record per CDR3 protein and no DNA. The sample data list tens of thousands of distinct CDR3 sequences. The source material was memory CD8+ T cells from blood. The receptors originated from a human donor in good health. Some clones in this sample may be carry-over from other donors' samples.

The chain is built from TRBV4-1 and TRBJ2-7. Germline-derived CDR1 and CDR2 are MGHRA and YSYEKL. The CDR3 runs 15 residues. The CDR3 here is CASSQVNRGSYEQYF.

This chain links TRBV28 with TRBJ1-5; TCRdb indicates TRBD1, and absent DNA this call remains unverified. The CDR3 contains 14 residues. Germline-derived CDR1 and CDR2 are MDHEN and SYDVKM. CDR3 region: CASSFPGANQPQHF.

This chain links TRBV29-1 with TRBJ1-1; TCRdb's assignment of TRBD1 cannot be checked, as there is no DNA. The CDR3 is 12 residues long. Germline values: CDR1 SQVTM, CDR2 ANQGSEA. The CDR3: CSVPGGASEAFF.

The V call is TRBV7-2, the J call TRBJ2-7. The CDR3 totals 14 residues. The germline V gene encodes CDR1 SGHTA and CDR2 FQGNSA. The CDR3 spells CASSLEHSSYEQYF.

V is TRBV29-1 and J is TRBJ2-7; no DNA is available, so the TRBD1 call from TCRdb remains unchecked. Germline CDR1 and CDR2: SQVTM and ANQGSEA. The CDR3 sequence is 14 residues long. This CDR3 is CSVKPDRAPYEQYF.

This chain joins TRBV7-9 and TRBJ2-7; no DNA is available, so the TRBD2 call from TCRdb remains unchecked. Germline V gene sequence: CDR1 SEHNR, CDR2 FQNEAQ (reference sequence). This CDR3 spans 16 amino acids. CDR3: CASSSGLAGVSYEQYF.

V gene TRBV29-1 combines with J gene TRBJ2-7; TCRdb selects TRBD1, and the lack of DNA leaves this call unchecked. The CDR3 sequence is 13 residues long. Per the germline V gene, CDR1 is SQVTM and CDR2 is ANQGSEA. CDR3 protein: CSVRGTSTYEQYF.

The chain carries TRBV7-2 and TRBJ1-5. This CDR3 is 12 amino acids long. CDR1 and CDR2 from the germline V gene are SGHTA and FQGNSA. CDR3 sequence: CASSLLNQPQHF.

This sequence joins TRBV6-1 and TRBJ2-7; absent DNA, TCRdb's TRBD1 call cannot be checked. There are 16 residues in the CDR3. Germline V gene sequence: CDR1 MNHNS, CDR2 SASEGT. The CDR3 is CASSARQGPTSYEQYF.

This sequence joins TRBV27 and TRBJ2-7; without DNA, the TCRdb call of TRBD1 cannot be checked. This CDR3 contains 14 residues. Germline assignment: CDR1 MNHEY and CDR2 SMNVEV (reference sequence). CDR3 loop: CASSTWTQIHEQYF.

The chain recombines TRBV25-1 with TRBJ2-7; with no DNA, the TCRdb D assignment of TRBD2 cannot be verified. The CDR3 length is 16 residues. CDR1 is MGHDK, CDR2 SYGVNS, per germline. The CDR3 sequence: CASSALILGRDYEQYF.

The chain couples TRBV4-1 to TRBJ1-1. The CDR3 has 15 residues. CDR1 is MGHRA and CDR2 is YSYEKL in the germline V gene. The CDR3 is CASSQDFGRAREAFF.